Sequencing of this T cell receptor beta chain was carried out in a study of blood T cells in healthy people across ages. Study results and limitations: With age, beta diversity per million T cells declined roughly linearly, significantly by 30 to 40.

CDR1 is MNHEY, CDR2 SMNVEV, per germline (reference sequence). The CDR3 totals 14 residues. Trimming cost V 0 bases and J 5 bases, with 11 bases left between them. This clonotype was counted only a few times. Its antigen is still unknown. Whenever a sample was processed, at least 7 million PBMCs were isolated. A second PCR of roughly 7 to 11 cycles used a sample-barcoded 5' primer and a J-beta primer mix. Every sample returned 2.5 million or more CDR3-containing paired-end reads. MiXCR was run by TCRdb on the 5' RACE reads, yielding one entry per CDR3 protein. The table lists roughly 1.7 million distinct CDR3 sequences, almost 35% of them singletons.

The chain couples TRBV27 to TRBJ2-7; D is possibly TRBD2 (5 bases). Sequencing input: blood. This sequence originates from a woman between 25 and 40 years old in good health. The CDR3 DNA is TGTGCCAGCAGTTTATCCATAGAGGGTAACGAGCAGTACTTC. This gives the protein CASSLSIEGNEQYF.